This TCR beta chain was sequenced in a study of cytomegalovirus exposure and HLA in healthy donors. As concerns this clone: Its antigen remains unknown.

The CDR3 totals 13 residues. In germline, CDR1 is WNHNN, CDR2 SYGVQD (reference sequence). Study-wide points: There were some V segments, including TRBV6-2 and TRBV6-3, excluded as indistinguishable.

The PCR was carried out with 60 Vbeta primers and 13 Jbeta primers. The method was immunoSEQ multiplex PCR; TCRdb's version includes in-frame clones alone and lacks a portion of them. The sample includes 150,000 to 200,000 clones, less than 90% of them seen just once. Input material: PBMCs. The clonotype was recovered from a male donor in good health and CMV-seropositive. This chain connects TRBV10-1 to TRBJ2-5, with D possibly being TRBD1 (6 bases). The closer fit of TRBJ2-7 to the DNA end suggests the J call may be wrong. The CDR3 DNA reads TGCGCCAGCAGTGAGACAGGGCTCCACGAGCAGTACTTC. This sequence encodes CASSETGLHEQYF.